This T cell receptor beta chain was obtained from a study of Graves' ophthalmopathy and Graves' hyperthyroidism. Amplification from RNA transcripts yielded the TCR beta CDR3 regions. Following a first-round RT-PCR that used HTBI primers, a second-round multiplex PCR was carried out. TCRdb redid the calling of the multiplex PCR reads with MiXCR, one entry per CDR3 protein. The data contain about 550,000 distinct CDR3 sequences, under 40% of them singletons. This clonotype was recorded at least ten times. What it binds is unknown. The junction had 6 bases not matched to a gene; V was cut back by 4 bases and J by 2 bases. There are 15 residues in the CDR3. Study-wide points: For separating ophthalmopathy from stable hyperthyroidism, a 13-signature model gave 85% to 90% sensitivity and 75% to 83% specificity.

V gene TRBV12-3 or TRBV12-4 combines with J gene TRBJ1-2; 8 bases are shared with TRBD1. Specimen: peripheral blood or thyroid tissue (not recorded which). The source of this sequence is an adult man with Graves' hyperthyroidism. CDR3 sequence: CASSSGDRTNYGYTF. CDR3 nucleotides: TGTGCCAGCAGTTCCGGGGACAGGACAAACTATGGCTACACCTTC.